Described below is a single T cell receptor beta chain sequence and its context. Its specificity is unknown. Trimming stripped 3 bases from V and 1 base from J, with 10 bases between. Germline CDR1 MGHDK, CDR2 SYGVNS. The CDR3 is 15 amino acids. Molecular-barcoded quantitative 5'-RACE produced these TCR beta libraries. TCRdb recomputed calls from the 5' RACE reads with MiXCR, one row per CDR3 protein. The sample has 150,000 to 200,000 distinct CDR3 sequences; 9.8% are singletons. This sample was included in a study of CD8 T cells in ankylosing spondylitis. Study-level points and caveats: Reactive arthritis synovial fluid and blood previously showed some of these motif variants. Ankylosing spondylitis blood appeared to be characterized by a TCR beta motif of roughly eight highly homologous variants.

The chain recombines TRBV25-1 with TRBJ2-1; the D gene could be TRBD1 or TRBD2 (6 bases each). The source of this sequence is a female donor with ankylosing spondylitis or in good health (not recorded which). Material: blood, either unsorted or a sorted T cell fraction (not recorded which). CDR3 amino acids: CASSDWGASYNEQFF. In DNA, the CDR3 is TGTGCCAGCAGTGACTGGGGGGCTTCCTACAATGAGCAGTTCTTC.